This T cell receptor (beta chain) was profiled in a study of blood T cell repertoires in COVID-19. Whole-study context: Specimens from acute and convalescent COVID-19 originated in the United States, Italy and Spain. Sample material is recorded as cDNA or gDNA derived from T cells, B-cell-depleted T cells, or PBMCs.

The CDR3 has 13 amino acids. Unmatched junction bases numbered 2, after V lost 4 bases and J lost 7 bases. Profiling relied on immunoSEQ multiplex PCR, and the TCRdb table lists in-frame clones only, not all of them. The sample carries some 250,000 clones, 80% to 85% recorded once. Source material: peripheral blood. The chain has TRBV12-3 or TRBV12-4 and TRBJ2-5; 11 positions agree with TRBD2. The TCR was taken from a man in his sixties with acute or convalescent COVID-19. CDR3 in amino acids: CASSSLAGGTQYF. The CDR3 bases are TGTGCCAGCAGTTCTCTAGCGGGGGGGACCCAGTACTTC.